Sequencing of this TCR beta chain was carried out in a study of cytomegalovirus exposure and HLA in healthy donors listed by TCRdb under 2017. For the study in its entirety: An earlier analysis of around 600 of the donors reported 250 to 300 Gb of sequence data and some 100 million unique TCR beta sequences from roughly 180 million T cells. To study patterns of TCR occurrence, a later analysis re-analyzed previously published TCR beta repertoires from more than 550 donors and added high-resolution HLA genotyping. In a later genetic analysis, genome-wide SNP genotypes for about three fifths of the roughly 670 donors were used, and that subset was treated as a discovery cohort. The genetic ancestry cluster associated with self-reported Caucasian donors included around 76% of the approximately 430 genotyped donors. Roughly 5 DR-DQ haplotypes were treated as single units for association and clustering because of strong linkage in the cohort. The study used immunosequencing to profile the T cell repertoires of 670 or so subjects and linked those repertoires to cytomegalovirus serostatus. In an earlier analysis of 550 to 700 of the donors, high-throughput TCR beta sequencing was used to judge whether each TCR beta V gene segment behaved as functional or pseudogenic. Among around 400 genotyped donors of the cohort, an average of approximately 240,000 unique TCR beta nucleotide sequences was sequenced per donor, of which 15% to 20% were non-productive. Approximately 300 gigabases of sequencing data and around 90 million unique TCR sequences made up an early release that covered under 750 HLA-typed donors. A separate validation cohort of 100 to 150 different subjects was used in addition to the approximately 610-subject first cohort. The study aimed to test whether cataloging public T cell receptors could reveal signatures of past pathogen exposure. Alongside the repertoire data, information on donor age, sex, ethnicity and CMV serostatus was compiled. Every repertoire in the discovery cohort had been generated on one and the same sequencing platform. To predict cytomegalovirus infection status, the study combined high-throughput TCR immunosequencing, statistical association of individual TCRs with disease status, and machine learning. Rather than drawing on any new phenotypic data, the later analysis identified candidate immune exposures from TCR beta sequences and the way those sequences occurred across donors. Typing coverage varied by locus: roughly 629-640 donors for A, B, C, DRB1 and DQB1; roughly 520 for DQA1; some 610 for DPA1; 450 to 480 for DPB1. HLA typing covered class I and class II loci at four-digit resolution.

Broad study findings and their caveats: The earlier analysis of approximately 590 of the donors excluded some 16 rarely observed V segments, including chromosome 9 orphons, because counts were too low. Most CMV-associated TCR beta chains appeared to be HLA-restricted in a later analysis, and the HLA associations seemed to be driven largely by CMV exposure. Immune exposure information for the cohort was limited to CMV serostatus. This cohort had only TCR beta chains sequenced, and the lack of alpha or paired-chain data limited which features could be detected. In a later analysis, HLA-associated TCR beta chains showed more clonal expansion and lower generation probabilities than non-associated chains that were equally common. Correlated functional status among segregating V segments might reflect linkage disequilibrium, but an unknown experimental factor could not be ruled out. Most TCR sequences were seen in very few donors, while some public TCRs were found in many individuals. Some IMGT-functional V segments, including TRBV6-2 and TRBV6-3, could not be distinguished by the 87-base-pair reads and were therefore excluded. It was suggested by the authors that the approach could potentially be generalized to other disease states and immunological phenotypes. A cluster of highly shared sequence variants was judged likely to represent a technical artifact of the sequencing pipeline. A further reported finding was that TCR beta sequences accurately predicted the HLA-A and HLA-B alleles for most subjects in the first cohort. Presence/absence analyses assumed roughly uniform sequencing depth across donors, an assumption that may not hold. In a later genetic analysis, fewer N-insertions in productive TCRs were reported among donors in an Asian-associated ancestry cluster than the roughly 700-donor mean. In a later analysis, several top co-occurrence clusters were reported to appear linked to parvovirus B19, influenza, CMV and Epstein-Barr virus. The study gave a list of under 200 TCR beta chains associated with cytomegalovirus. The classifier was reported to diagnose cytomegalovirus status with high specificity and sensitivity in both the original and validation cohorts. At a false discovery rate of 0.05, a later analysis linked roughly 17,000 TCR beta sequences to specific HLA alleles. Broadly in line with IMGT annotations, most TCR beta V segments showed up in productive rearrangements about 90% or about 30% of the time in an earlier analysis of 450 to 600 of the donors. When HLA alleles, especially DR and DQ, strongly co-occurred, attributing TCR associations to individual alleles was difficult. Because HLA typing was missing for some donors at each locus, association tests included only the typed subset. V-gene and J-gene trimming of TCR beta chains was associated with a missense DCLRE1C variant in a later genetic analysis, and the association was replicated in an independent cohort. In a later analysis, TCR association rates were found to vary across HLA loci, with the most associated TCRs seen for DRB1 alleles and the fewest for HLA-C alleles. A few of the identified cytomegalovirus-associated TCR beta chains were confirmed in vitro to be specific for cytomegalovirus antigens.

Libraries came from the immunoSEQ multiplex PCR assay. For the multiplex PCR, a mixture combining 60 forward primers for TCR Vbeta segments and 13 reverse primers for TCR Jbeta segments was used. The CDR3 region of rearranged TCR beta genes was amplified from genomic DNA with a multiplex PCR assay. The amplified TCR beta libraries were sequenced on the Illumina HiSeq System as 87-base-pair reads. In the paper's pipeline: In a later analysis, roughly 80 million unique TCR beta chains were counted across the roughly 670 repertoires, and roughly 11 million of these chains were shared by at least two donors. Raw reads were error-corrected and collapsed into unique sequences with a nearest-neighbor algorithm that merged closely related sequences to remove PCR and sequencing errors. Alignment of CDR3 sequences to IMGT reference sequences was used to assign V, D and J gene segments. Each retained sequence needed at least a six-nucleotide match to both a V gene segment and a J gene segment. A rearrangement was called productive if the CDR3 had no stop codons and remained in frame with V and J, and every other rearrangement was called non-productive. CDR3 was defined by IMGT convention, running from the second conserved V-encoded cysteine to the conserved J-encoded phenylalanine. The earlier analysis of roughly 590 of the donors excluded any sequence lacking an unambiguous match to a single V gene segment. In an earlier analysis of approximately 560 of the donors, a V segment was called functional when productive rearrangements were above 56.7%, and segregating when the standard deviation between donors exceeded 5%. A statistical classification framework was developed to diagnose cytomegalovirus status using the catalog of TCR beta chain sequences. In a later analysis, V and J genes were assigned by comparing TCR nucleotide sequences against IMGT/GENE-DB human TR gene sequences. In a later analysis, CDR3 sequences and most-parsimonious VDJ recombination scenarios were assigned using the TCRdist pipeline. A later analysis defined each TCR beta chain by its CDR3 amino acid sequence plus V-gene family, and excluded reads lacking a unique V-gene family. As a way to deal with suspected cross-contamination and a sequencing artifact, a later analysis dropped 450 to 600 nucleotide sequences that were highly shared and had low generation probability. In a later analysis, a clonal expansion index was calculated for each public chain from normalized within-repertoire ranks of inferred template counts. A later analysis computed generation probabilities with a VDJ recombination model fitted to out-of-frame rearrangements, and checked the results against IGoR. Hypergeometric tests were used in a later analysis to score TCR-TCR, TCR-HLA and TCR-CMV co-occurrence, with a repertoire-size bias correction applied to the TCR pairs. To estimate false discovery rates, a later analysis permuted the HLA or CMV assignments 20 times. A later analysis grouped co-occurring TCRs with DBSCAN, adding TCRdist sequence similarity when clustering within HLA-allele-positive subsets. Repertoires with fewer than 30,000 or more than 120,000 public chains were left out of co-occurrence clustering, as were about 5 repertoires with anomalous nucleotide sharing. TCRdb carries this immuneACCESS record with in-frame sequences only. Its versions omit some clonotypes, under half of them owing to an unresolved V gene in the studies checked, with the rest unexplained. Clone size and V and J calls were adopted from that table, with D and trimming inferred from the DNA. The sample yields hundreds of thousands of clones; around 66% were counted once. The ten largest account for 2% to 2.5% of the sample.

With regard to this clone: There is no known antigen for this receptor. No base quality information exists; no much larger clone differs at one position.

Its CDR3 holds 12 amino acids, cysteine through phenylalanine. Only the CDR3 DNA is retained, 36 bases long and in frame from the first base. Taken from the germline V gene (reference sequence), the CDR1 and CDR2 loops are LNHDA and SQIVND. The V and J ends are trimmed by 7 bases and 2 bases, leaving 8 bases between them. The cohort was made up of approximately 670 healthy bone marrow donors. All cohort members were sampled while nominally healthy, although unrecorded immune exposures were likely present. The donor was CMV seronegative and was included in the group of about 350 seronegative cohort members. Each donor provided a peripheral blood sample, and peripheral blood mononuclear cells were used for TCR beta sequencing. The Qiagen DNeasy Blood Extraction Kit was used to extract genomic DNA from the blood cell samples.

In this chain, TRBV19 is recombined with TRBJ1-1; no D gene can be assigned with confidence. The sequence was collected from a female donor in good health and CMV-seronegative. The specimen was PBMCs. The sequenced DNA: TGTGCCAGTATCAGGTTTAACACTGAAGCTTTCTTT. Its translation is CASIRFNTEAFF.